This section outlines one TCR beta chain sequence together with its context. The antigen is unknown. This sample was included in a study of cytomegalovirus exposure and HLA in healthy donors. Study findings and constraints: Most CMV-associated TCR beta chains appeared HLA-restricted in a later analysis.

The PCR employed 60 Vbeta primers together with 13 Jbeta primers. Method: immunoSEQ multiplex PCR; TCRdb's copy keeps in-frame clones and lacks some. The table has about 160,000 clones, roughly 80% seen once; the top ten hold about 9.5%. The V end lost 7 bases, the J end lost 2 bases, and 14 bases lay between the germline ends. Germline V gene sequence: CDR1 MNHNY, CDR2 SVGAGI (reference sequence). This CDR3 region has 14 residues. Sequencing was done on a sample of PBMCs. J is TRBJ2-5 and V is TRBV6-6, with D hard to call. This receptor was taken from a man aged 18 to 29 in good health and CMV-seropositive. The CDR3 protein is CASKDSPWQETQYF. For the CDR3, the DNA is TGTGCCAGCAAAGACTCTCCGTGGCAAGAGACCCAGTACTTC.